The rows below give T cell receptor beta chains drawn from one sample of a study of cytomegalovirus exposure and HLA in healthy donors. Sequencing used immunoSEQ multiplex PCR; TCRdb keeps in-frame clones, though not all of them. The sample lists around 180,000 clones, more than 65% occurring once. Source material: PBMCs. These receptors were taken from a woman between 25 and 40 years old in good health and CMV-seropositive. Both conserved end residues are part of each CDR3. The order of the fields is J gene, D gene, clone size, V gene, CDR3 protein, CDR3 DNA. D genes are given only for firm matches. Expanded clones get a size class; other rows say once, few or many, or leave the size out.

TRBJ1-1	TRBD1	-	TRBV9	CASSVRTGGNTEAFF	TGTGCCAGCAGCGTTAGGACAGGGGGGAACACTGAAGCTTTCTTT
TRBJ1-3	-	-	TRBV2	CASSDVNTIYF	TGTGCCAGCAGTGACGTGAACACCATATATTTT
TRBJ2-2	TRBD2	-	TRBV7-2	CASSAHPLLLAGGTGELFF	TGTGCCAGCAGCGCCCACCCACTGCTACTAGCGGGGGGCACCGGGGAGCTGTTTTTT
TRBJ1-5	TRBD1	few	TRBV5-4	CASSDTGGAGNQPQHF	TGTGCCAGCAGCGATACAGGGGGAGCCGGCAATCAGCCCCAGCATTTT
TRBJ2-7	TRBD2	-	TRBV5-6	CASSLPRLAGEPGEQYF	TGTGCCAGCAGCTTGCCAAGACTAGCGGGGGAACCGGGGGAGCAGTACTTC
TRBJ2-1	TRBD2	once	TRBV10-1	CASSESTSAYNEQFF	TGCGCCAGCAGTGAAAGTACTAGCGCCTACAATGAGCAGTTCTTC
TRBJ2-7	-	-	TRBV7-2	CASSYSPTYEQYF	TGTGCCAGCAGCTACTCCCCCACCTACGAGCAGTACTTC
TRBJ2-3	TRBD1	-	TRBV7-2	CASSFPGQVTDTQYF	TGTGCCAGCAGCTTTCCGGGACAGGTTACAGATACGCAGTATTTT
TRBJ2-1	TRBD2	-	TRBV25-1	CASSESGTYNEQFF	TGTGCCAGCAGTGAAAGCGGGACTTACAATGAGCAGTTCTTC
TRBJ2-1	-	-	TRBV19	CASSIFRVDSWANEQFF	TGTGCCAGTAGTATTTTTCGTGTGGATTCGTGGGCAAATGAGCAGTTCTTC
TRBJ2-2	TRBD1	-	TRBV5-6	CASSWDRDNTGELFF	TGTGCCAGCAGCTGGGACAGGGACAACACCGGGGAGCTGTTTTTT
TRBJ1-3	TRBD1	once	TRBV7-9	CASSLQGKRHTIYF	TGTGCCAGCAGCCTACAGGGGAAAAGACACACCATATATTTT
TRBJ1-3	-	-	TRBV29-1	CSVRSPPGNTIYF	TGCAGCGTCAGGTCTCCGCCTGGAAACACCATATATTTT
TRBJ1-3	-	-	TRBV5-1	CASSPNLGTGGNTIYF	TGCGCCAGCTCCCCGAATTTAGGGACTGGTGGAAACACCATATATTTT
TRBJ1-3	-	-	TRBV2	CASSAGWSGSGNTIYF	TGTGCCAGCAGCGCGGGGTGGTCCGGCTCTGGAAACACCATATATTTT
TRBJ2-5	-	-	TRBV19	CASSIRSLEETQYF	TGTGCCAGTAGTATAAGGTCGCTGGAGGAGACCCAGTACTTC